These 27 T cell receptor beta chains originate from one sample sequenced in a study of blood T cells in healthy people across ages. With a J-beta primer mix and a sample-barcoded 5' primer, a second PCR ran about 6 to 11 cycles. TCRdb re-called the 5' RACE reads through MiXCR, storing one row per CDR3 protein. The table lists about 1.5 million distinct CDR3 sequences, 42% of them singletons. Sequencing was performed on blood. These receptors all come from a woman aged 18-29 years in good health.

The chain employs TRBV5-1 and TRBJ2-1, with unresolved D. In germline, CDR1 is SGHRS, CDR2 YFSETQ. The CDR3 is 18 amino acids. Trimming pared 1 base from V and 0 bases from J, leaving 17 bases between. The CDR3 coding sequence is TGCGCCAGCAGCTTGCAAACCTTAGTCCTCCGCTCCTACAATGAGCAGTTCTTC. Translating it yields CASSLQTLVLRSYNEQFF. Drawing the rest from reference TRBV5-1 and TRBJ2-1, the complete variable domain is KAGVTQTPRYLIKTRGQQVTLSCSPISGHRSVSWYQQTPGQGLQFLFEYFSETQRNKGNFPGRFSGRQFSNSRSEMNVSTLELGDSALYLCASSLQTLVLRSYNEQFFGPGTRLTVL.

There are a few counts of this clonotype. The genes are TRBV15 and TRBJ2-1, with D possibly being TRBD1 or TRBD2 (6 bases each). V was shortened by 0 bases and J by 6 bases, with 12 bases between the two germline ends. Per the germline V gene, CDR1 is LNHNV and CDR2 is YYDKDF (reference sequence). The CDR3 spans 15 residues. CDR3 amino acids: CATSRDYGGLNEQFF. DNA for the CDR3: TGTGCCACCAGCAGAGATTATGGGGGGCTCAATGAGCAGTTCTTC. The full variable domain, rest sourced from reference TRBV15 and TRBJ2-1, is DAMVIQNPRYQVTQFGKPVTLSCSQTLNHNVMYWYQQKSSQAPKLLFHYYDKDFNNEADTPDNFQSRRPNTSFCFLDIRSPGLGDTAMYLCATSRDYGGLNEQFFGPGTRLTVL.

This clonotype has only one observation. J is TRBJ2-7 and V is TRBV6-1; 7 bases are a match to TRBD1. J gave up 6 bases and V 10 bases, and 9 bases lay outside the gene matches. The CDR3 sequence is 12 residues long. In germline, CDR1 is MNHNS, CDR2 SASEGT. CDR3 amino acids: CAIVGGLAEQYF. DNA for the CDR3: TGTGCCATAGTAGGGGGCTTGGCCGAGCAGTACTTC.

The chain uses TRBV20-1 and TRBJ2-1; 10 nucleotides line up with TRBD1. Germline V CDR1 and CDR2: DFQATT, SNEGSKA (reference sequence). J was trimmed by 7 bases and V by 6 bases; bases with no gene match: 9. The CDR3 runs 14 residues. CDR3 amino acids: CSANSGTGANEQFF. DNA of the CDR3: TGCAGTGCCAACTCCGGGACAGGGGCAAATGAGCAGTTCTTC.

This clonotype was found a few times. The chain employs TRBV7-3 and TRBJ2-2; 9 bases fit TRBD1. CDR3 length: 17 amino acids. Trimming removed 0 bases from V and 0 bases from J; junction bases left unmatched: 2. Germline CDR1 reads SGHTA; CDR2 reads FQGTGA. The CDR3 here is CASSLTGTGTNTGELFF. The CDR3 bases are TGTGCCAGCAGCTTAACCGGGACAGGGACGAACACCGGGGAGCTGTTTTTT.

This chain uses TRBV7-6 with TRBJ1-2, with a weak D call TRBD1 (6 bases). V was clipped by 3 bases and J by 4 bases, with 15 bases between them. This CDR3 is 15 amino acids long. In germline, CDR1 is SGHVS, CDR2 FNYEAQ. The DNA for the CDR3 is TGTGCCAGCAGCTTCACCCAGGGGCTCGGCTATGGCTACACCTTC. This gives the protein CASSFTQGLGYGYTF.

This clonotype appeared many times. The gene calls are TRBV4-2 and TRBJ2-3; 10 positions match TRBD2. Germline V gene lookup returns CDR1 LGHNA and CDR2 YNFKEQ. The CDR3 is 16 residues long. Unmatched junction bases numbered 6, after V lost 3 bases and J lost 3 bases. In DNA, the CDR3 is TGTGCCAGCAGCCATCTCACAGCGGGAGGGACAGATACGCAGTATTTT. Translated, it gives CASSHLTAGGTDTQYF.

The rearrangement uses TRBV4-1 and TRBJ1-3, with D unclear. CDR1 is MGHRA and CDR2 is YSYEKL in the germline V gene. CDR3 length: 15 amino acids. V was clipped by 5 bases and J by 0 bases, with 11 bases between them. The CDR3 region is CASSEFLGSGNTIYF. DNA of the CDR3: TGCGCCAGCAGCGAATTCCTCGGCTCTGGAAACACCATATATTTT.

Only a few counts were recorded for this clonotype. The V call is TRBV3-1, the J call TRBJ2-3; the match to TRBD2 covers 11 bases. Unmatched junction bases numbered 16, after V lost 4 bases and J lost 4 bases. Germline V gene sequence: CDR1 LGHDT, CDR2 YNNKEL (reference sequence). The CDR3 totals 19 residues. Here the CDR3 DNA reads TGTGCCAGCAGCCCAGAAACTAGCGGGGGACTTTACGGCGCAGATACGCAGTATTTT. Protein sequence: CASSPETSGGLYGADTQYF.

The chain combines TRBV6-6 with TRBJ2-1, with D hard to call. This CDR3 is 11 amino acids long. CDR1 is MNHNY and CDR2 is SVGAGI in the germline V gene (reference sequence). Trimming cost V 10 bases and J 8 bases, with 12 bases left between them. The DNA of the CDR3 is TGTGCCACGATGGGAAGACATGAGCAGTTCTTC. The encoded protein is CATMGRHEQFF.

The V gene is TRBV20-1, the J gene TRBJ1-5, with 9 bases lining up with TRBD1. Germline CDR1 is DFQATT and CDR2 is SNEGSKA (reference sequence). V gave up 0 bases and J gave up 0 bases; unmatched junction bases: 6. This CDR3 is built from 17 residues. In DNA form, the CDR3 reads TGCAGTGCTAGAGACCGGGACAGGGACTATAGCAATCAGCCCCAGCATTTT. This sequence encodes CSARDRDRDYSNQPQHF.

The CDR3 spells CASSLGMASGTGELFF. The CDR3 DNA sequence: TGCGCCAGCAGCTTGGGGATGGCTAGCGGGACCGGGGAGCTGTTTTTT. The chain joins TRBV5-1 to TRBJ2-2; 8 nucleotides align to TRBD2. Trimming took 0 bases from V and 5 from J; bases not matched to a gene: 6. CDR3 size: 16 residues. The germline gives CDR1 SGHRS, CDR2 YFSETQ.

This clonotype was counted between two and nine times. V is TRBV20-1 and J is TRBJ2-5; TRBD2 agrees at 8 bases. Germline loops: CDR1 DFQATT, CDR2 SNEGSKA (reference sequence). This CDR3 has 14 residues. Trimming took 3 bases from V and 6 from J; bases not matched to a gene: 9. The CDR3 nucleotides read TGCAGTGCTAGCGGGAGGGCCGATTTGAAGACCCAGTACTTC. Its translation is CSASGRADLKTQYF.

As to this clonotype: An end of the junction does not agree with germline; a read error may underlie this. The CDR3 DNA sequence: TGTGCCAGCAGCTCCGGATTTCGGGAAACAGATATGCAGTATTTT. Its protein product is CASSSGFRETDMQYF. The V call is TRBV12-3 or TRBV12-4, the J call TRBJ2-3; D might be TRBD2 (5 bases). This CDR3 region has 15 residues.

Note on this clonotype: A much larger clone is a single base away; this may be a read error. J is TRBJ2-3 and V is TRBV4-1; 7 bases align to TRBD2. Germline CDR1 MGHRA, CDR2 YSYEKL. The CDR3 sequence is 15 residues long. V shed 4 bases and J 0 bases; nucleotides not matched to a gene: 4. CDR3 bases: TGCGCCAGCAGCCTATGTAGCGGGAGCACAGATACGCAGTATTTT. The encoded protein is CASSLCSGSTDTQYF.

The chain uses TRBV6-4 and TRBJ1-6; D gene unclear. This CDR3 has 13 amino acids. Germline-derived CDR1 and CDR2 are MRHNA and SNTAGT. Trimming took off 3 bases at V and 7 bases at J, with 7 bases between the two ends. In nucleotides, the CDR3 is TGTGCCAGCAGTGAGGGGTTCAATTCACCCCTCCACTTT. Amino acid sequence: CASSEGFNSPLHF.

The chain carries TRBV10-1 and TRBJ2-4; no clear D. V lost 3 bases and J 0 bases, leaving 12 bases between the germline ends. Per the germline V gene, CDR1 is WNHNN and CDR2 is SYGVQD (reference sequence). The CDR3 is 16 residues long. The CDR3 is CASSDGQVLAKNIQYF. The CDR3, as DNA: TGCGCCAGCAGTGACGGCCAGGTACTAGCCAAAAACATTCAGTACTTC.

This clonotype has only a few counts. This chain uses TRBV20-1 with TRBJ2-5, with a possible D match to TRBD2 (6 bases). Germline V lookup: CDR1 DFQATT, CDR2 SNEGSKA (reference sequence). The germline V and J ends were trimmed by 5 bases and 5 bases, with 15 bases remaining between them. CDR3 length: 13 residues. The CDR3 DNA is TGCAGTGCTTACCCGGGGGTGGGCGAGACCCAGTACTTC. This gives the protein CSAYPGVGETQYF.

The chain has TRBV15 and TRBJ2-1, with 8 bases lining up with TRBD1. CDR1 is LNHNV and CDR2 is YYDKDF in the germline V gene (reference sequence). J lost 13 bases, V lost 0 bases, and 23 bases had no gene match. The CDR3 is 19 amino acids. DNA of the CDR3: TGTGCCACCAGCAGAGACCTACAGACCGCGGACAGGGTAGAAGAGACCCAGTTCTTC. Its translation: CATSRDLQTADRVEETQFF.

The sample holds a few counts of this clonotype. The chain uses TRBV5-1 and TRBJ2-1; the match to TRBD1 covers 9 bases. The CDR3 sequence is 14 residues long. V lost 1 base, J lost 8 bases, and 4 bases stayed unmatched. Germline assignment: CDR1 SGHRS and CDR2 YFSETQ. DNA of the CDR3: TGCGCCAGCAGCTTGACAGGGGGCTTGGATGAGCAGTTCTTC. It codes for CASSLTGGLDEQFF.

A remark on this clonotype: One end of the junction is discordant with germline, which a read error may explain. V and J are TRBV20-1 and TRBJ2-1; 14 bases are shared with TRBD2. The CDR3 covers 16 residues. The germline gives CDR1 DFQATT, CDR2 SNEGSKA (reference sequence). Here the CDR3 reads CSATTSGRGTYNKQFF. Written as DNA, the CDR3 is TGCAGTGCTACGACTAGCGGGAGGGGGACTTACAATAAGCAGTTCTTC.

J is TRBJ2-3 and V is TRBV27, with 8 positions matching TRBD1. The CDR3 totals 14 residues. Trimming took 6 bases from V and 2 from J; bases not matched to a gene: 4. From germline, CDR1 is MNHEY and CDR2 SMNVEV (reference sequence). The CDR3 DNA is TGTGCCAGCAGGAGGACAGGGATCACAGATACGCAGTATTTT. Translating it yields CASRRTGITDTQYF.

This clonotype was counted a few times. V gene TRBV20-1 combines with J gene TRBJ2-3; 10 bases line up with TRBD2. J lost 2 bases, V lost 0 bases, and 2 bases had no gene match. Germline CDR1 DFQATT, CDR2 SNEGSKA (reference sequence). This CDR3 contains 15 residues. In DNA form, the CDR3 reads TGCAGTGCTAGAGATCTAGCGGGAGCCACAGATACGCAGTATTTT. Translated: CSARDLAGATDTQYF.

This clonotype was recorded a few times. The chain links TRBV6-5 to TRBJ2-3; unclear D gene. V was trimmed by 0 bases and J by 6 bases, leaving 13 bases between them. The germline V gene has CDR1 MNHEY and CDR2 SVGAGI. There are 15 residues in the CDR3. CDR3 amino acids: CASSYSDTLTDTQYF. The CDR3, as DNA: TGTGCCAGCAGTTACTCAGACACCCTGACGGATACGCAGTATTTT.

The chain has TRBV5-1 and TRBJ2-1; either TRBD1 or TRBD2 may fit D (5 bases each). V was shortened by 5 bases and J by 3 bases, with 18 bases between the two germline ends. Looked up from germline, CDR1 is SGHRS and CDR2 is YFSETQ. The CDR3 runs 16 residues. CDR3 DNA sequence: TGCGCCAGCAGGGCCGGGATTCAGGGCAACTACAATGAGCAGTTCTTC. It yields the protein CASRAGIQGNYNEQFF. The full variable domain, its missing parts supplied by reference TRBV5-1 and TRBJ2-1, is KAGVTQTPRYLIKTRGQQVTLSCSPISGHRSVSWYQQTPGQGLQFLFEYFSETQRNKGNFPGRFSGRQFSNSRSEMNVSTLELGDSALYLCASRAGIQGNYNEQFFGPGTRLTVL.

This clonotype showed up just once. The gene calls are TRBV6-5 and TRBJ2-7; the D gene is possibly TRBD1 (6 bases). Germline lookup yields CDR1 MNHEY and CDR2 SVGAGI. V was clipped by 2 bases and J by 6 bases, with 23 bases between them. This CDR3 comprises 17 residues. The CDR3 DNA is TGTGCCAGCAGTTACGTTAGGCTGTCGGGACACCGTGCCGAGCAGTACTTC. As protein: CASSYVRLSGHRAEQYF.

The chain combines TRBV7-9 with TRBJ1-1, with a tentative D call TRBD1 (5 bases). Germline V CDR1 and CDR2: SEHNR, FQNEAQ (reference sequence). The CDR3 sequence is 13 residues long. Trimming stripped 7 bases from V and 5 bases from J, with 14 bases between. The CDR3: CASTLARETEAFF. The CDR3 DNA follows: TGTGCCAGCACCCTAGCCAGGGAGACTGAAGCTTTCTTT.